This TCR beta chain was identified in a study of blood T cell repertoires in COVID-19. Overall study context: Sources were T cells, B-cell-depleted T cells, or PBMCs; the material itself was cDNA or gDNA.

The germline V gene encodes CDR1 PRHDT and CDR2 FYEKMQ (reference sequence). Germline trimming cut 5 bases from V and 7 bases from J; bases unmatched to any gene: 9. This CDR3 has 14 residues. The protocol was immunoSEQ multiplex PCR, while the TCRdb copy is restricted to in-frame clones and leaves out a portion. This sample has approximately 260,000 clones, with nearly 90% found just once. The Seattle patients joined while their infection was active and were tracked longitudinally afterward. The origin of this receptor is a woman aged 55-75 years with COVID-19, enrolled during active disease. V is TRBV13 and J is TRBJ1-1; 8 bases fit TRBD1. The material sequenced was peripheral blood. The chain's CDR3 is CASSRGQGFVEAFF. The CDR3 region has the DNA TGTGCCAGCAGCAGAGGACAGGGCTTCGTTGAAGCTTTCTTT.